The rows below give T cell receptor beta chains drawn from one sample of a study of cytomegalovirus exposure and HLA in healthy donors. Clones were read by immunoSEQ multiplex PCR, and TCRdb kept only the in-frame ones, dropping some. This table holds about 190,000 clones, 65% to 85% found once. Sequenced input: PBMCs. The receptor source for this set is a man aged 45-65 years in good health and CMV-seronegative. CDR3s include the opening cysteine and the closing phenylalanine or tryptophan.

v_gene	j_gene	CDR3aa
TRBV6-1	TRBJ2-3	CASSAGGPRSDTQYF
TRBV5-1	TRBJ1-2	CASSLGVGGGGYTF
TRBV5-5	TRBJ1-6	CASGRVPYNSPLHF
TRBV6-1	TRBJ1-1	CASSRQGGGTEAFF
TRBV7-9	TRBJ2-1	CASSFPGTGQAYNEQFF
TRBV4-1	TRBJ2-7	CASSQTGIFAYEQYF
TRBV6-1	TRBJ2-7	CASDRGGGAGYEQYF
TRBV7-6	TRBJ1-5	CASSLLPRAEGDQPQHF
TRBV9	TRBJ2-5	CASSAYLSETQYF
TRBV18	TRBJ1-5	CASSPAGTGVRPQHF
TRBV10-1	TRBJ2-3	CASSKTGTDTQYF
TRBV9	TRBJ2-7	CASSVGWASGARQDHEQYF
TRBV4-1	TRBJ1-5	CASSQDSPQPQHF
TRBV11-2	TRBJ2-1	CASSSTGTGGNEQFF
TRBV7-9	TRBJ2-4	CASSLVSGGFQYF
TRBV27	TRBJ1-1	CASSPGGVAEAFF
TRBV7-6	TRBJ2-7	CASSLAGSYEQYF
TRBV5-1	TRBJ2-7	CASSLGLAGGSYEQYF
TRBV6-5	TRBJ1-3	CASSKGAGNTIYF
TRBV10-3	TRBJ1-1	CAISDGYTEAFF
TRBV5-4	TRBJ2-7	CASSRANREQYF
TRBV4-1	TRBJ2-3	CASSRMTGVDTQYF
TRBV4-3	TRBJ2-1	CASSAGGYGEQFF
TRBV4-2	TRBJ1-3	CASSQEGGSSSGNTIYF
TRBV7-9	TRBJ2-5	CSSSSIATGAQETQYF
TRBV7-2	TRBJ2-4	CASSRGGVDIQYF
TRBV5-4	TRBJ1-6	CASSYTGGNSPLHF
TRBV25-1	TRBJ2-7	CASGQGYEQYF
TRBV30	TRBJ1-5	CAWTGGLGNQPQHF
TRBV29-1	TRBJ1-1	CSGDRGLNTEAFF
TRBV5-4	TRBJ2-5	CASSSSETQYF
TRBV27	TRBJ2-5	CASSSAGGEETQYF
TRBV9	TRBJ1-1	CASSPGNTEAFF
TRBV15	TRBJ1-1	CATSGGTVSTEAFF
TRBV6-6	TRBJ2-2	CASSPGTSGRFF
TRBV4-1	TRBJ2-7	CASSPGLAGVLGNEQYF
TRBV4-2	TRBJ2-1	CASSQVAPEGDEQFF
TRBV10-3	TRBJ1-1	CAISEGRRTVNTEAFF
TRBV7-2	TRBJ1-1	CASSPVMNTEAFF
TRBV9	TRBJ2-2	CASSVEAGGRTGELFF
TRBV5-4	TRBJ1-1	CASSLVGANTEAFF
TRBV5-1	TRBJ1-1	CASSPGFRETEAFF
TRBV20-1	TRBJ2-4	CSANRENIQYF
TRBV29-1	TRBJ2-1	CSVPVRDSLNEQFF
TRBV13	TRBJ1-2	CASSLFGQGFPPYYGYTF
TRBV19	TRBJ1-6	CASSPDRKSSYNSPLHF
TRBV11-3	TRBJ2-7	CASSFTGESSYEQYF
TRBV7-9	TRBJ2-1	CASSLGQGPNEQFF
TRBV7-9	TRBJ2-7	CASSLPSGGSREQYF
TRBV12-5	TRBJ1-1	CASGQTGLLAEAFF
TRBV7-6	TRBJ2-7	CASSFEDSYEQYF
TRBV4-3	TRBJ1-1	CASSQDEGAITEAFF
TRBV11-2	TRBJ1-1	CASRFAGGKNTEAFF
TRBV5-6	TRBJ1-6	CASRNDRSKGTYNSPLHF
TRBV7-6	TRBJ1-1	CASSFYSNRVGNTEAFF
TRBV7-7	TRBJ1-5	CASSSDRVSNQPQHF
TRBV6-6	TRBJ2-7	CAGRTAKSYEQYF
TRBV7-2	TRBJ1-5	CASSDPRGNQPQHF